A single sample gave rise to the 11 T cell receptor beta chains below, sequenced in a study of T cell repertoires in cytomegalovirus infection. No antigens are known for them. Via MiXCR, TCRdb re-called the reads, giving one row per CDR3 protein. This table has 50,000 or so distinct CDR3 sequences, around 21% appearing once. The specimen was CD8+ T cells from cultured PBMCs, collected from culture after CMV antigen stimulation. All receptors come from a human donor in good health (CMV status not recorded). Some clones in this sample may be carry-over from other donors' samples.

There are many counts of this clonotype. The chain recombines TRBV7-8 with TRBJ2-3; 14 positions match TRBD2. This CDR3 has 15 amino acids. The germline gives CDR1 SGHVS, CDR2 FQNEAQ. Trimming took 5 bases from V and 4 from J; bases not matched to a gene: 2. The CDR3 DNA follows: TGTGCCAGCAGCAGGACTAGCGGGGGGCCAGATACGCAGTATTTT. Its translation: CASSRTSGGPDTQYF. The whole variable domain, remainder taken from reference TRBV7-8 and TRBJ2-3, is GAGVSQSPRYKVAKRGQDVALRCDPISGHVSLFWYQQALGQGPEFLTYFQNEAQLDKSGLPSDRFFAERPEGSVSTLKIQRTQQEDSAVYLCASSRTSGGPDTQYFGPGTRLTVL.

In its sample, this clonotype was seen many times. This sequence joins TRBV12-3 or TRBV12-4 and TRBJ2-3; 9 nucleotides align to TRBD1. The CDR3 has 17 residues. The trim removed 4 bases at V and 3 bases at J, leaving 11 bases unmatched. The CDR3 region is CASSSLSEDRGTDTQYF. For the CDR3, the DNA is TGTGCCAGCAGTTCGCTTTCTGAGGACAGGGGAACAGATACGCAGTATTTT.

This clonotype was detected many times. The genes are TRBV11-3 and TRBJ1-2; no clear D. This CDR3 is built from 14 residues. The germline V gene has CDR1 SGHNT and CDR2 YENEEA. Deletions cut 1 base from V and 7 bases from J, with 13 bases between. DNA for the CDR3: TGTGCCAGCAGCTTAGGTTCGACCACTCGTGGCTACACCTTC. This sequence encodes CASSLGSTTRGYTF. Variable domain in full (rest from reference TRBV11-3 and TRBJ1-2): EAGVVQSPRYKIIEKKQPVAFWCNPISGHNTLYWYLQNLGQGPELLIRYENEEAVDDSQLPKDRFSAERLKGVDSTLKIQPAELGDSAVYLCASSLGSTTRGYTFGSGTRLTVV.

This sequence joins TRBV10-2 and TRBJ1-5; D ambiguous. Germline lookup yields CDR1 WSHSY and CDR2 SAAADI. The CDR3 length is 13 residues. The V end was cut by 6 bases, the J end by 5 bases, with 11 bases between. CDR3 amino acids: CASRGEWDQPQHF. As DNA, the CDR3 is TGCGCCAGCAGGGGAGAATGGGATCAGCCCCAGCATTTT.

The J gene is TRBJ2-7, the V gene TRBV29-1; 11 nucleotides agree with TRBD1. The germline gives CDR1 SQVTM, CDR2 ANQGSEA. The CDR3 is 16 amino acids. V lost 2 bases, J lost 0 bases, and 6 bases stayed unmatched. The CDR3 here is CSVEFPGQGVSYEQYF. CDR3 DNA sequence: TGCAGCGTTGAATTCCCGGGACAGGGGGTCTCCTACGAGCAGTACTTC.

At least ten counts were recorded for this clonotype. This chain joins TRBV7-6 and TRBJ2-7; 10 bases fit TRBD1. V dropped 3 bases and J dropped 6; count of bases not matched to a gene: 8. CDR1 and CDR2 (germline): SGHVS, FNYEAQ. The CDR3 extends over 15 amino acids. In DNA form, the CDR3 reads TGTGCCAGCAGCTTTGGGACAGGGGCTTTAGGCGAGCAGTACTTC. This codes for CASSFGTGALGEQYF.

This clonotype has ten or more counts. The chain employs TRBV7-9 and TRBJ1-2; D is perhaps TRBD1 (5 bases). This CDR3 has 14 amino acids. Germline CDR1 reads SEHNR; CDR2 reads FQNEAQ (reference sequence). Trimming stripped 2 bases from V and 3 bases from J, with 10 bases between. CDR3 DNA: TGTGCCAGCAGCTTAATTGGAGGGGACTATGGCTACACCTTC. It is translated as CASSLIGGDYGYTF.

This clonotype occurred many times. The CDR3 is CASSQEGFTDTQYF. In nucleotides, the CDR3 is TGCGCCAGCAGCCAGGAGGGCTTCACAGATACGCAGTATTTT. This chain links TRBV4-1 with TRBJ2-3; D is perhaps TRBD2 (6 bases). Germline CDR1 is MGHRA and CDR2 is YSYEKL. The CDR3 is 14 residues long. V dropped 3 bases and J dropped 2 bases, with 9 bases sitting between them.

The chain is built from TRBV11-2 and TRBJ2-1; perhaps TRBD1 as D (6 bases). Trimming took off 5 bases at V and 2 bases at J, with 19 bases between the two ends. Germline V CDR1 and CDR2: SGHAT, FQNNGV. There are 17 residues in the CDR3. The CDR3 DNA follows: TGTGCCAGCAGCCCCGCTCCGACAGGTTCCACCTACAATGAGCAGTTCTTC. This translates into CASSPAPTGSTYNEQFF.

This clonotype has ten or more counts. The chain is built from TRBV7-6 and TRBJ2-7; D unresolved. The CDR3 extends over 15 amino acids. The germline gives CDR1 SGHVS, CDR2 FNYEAQ. Trimming took off 5 bases at V and 2 bases at J, with 16 bases between the two ends. This CDR3 is CASSQSMEPAYEQYF. CDR3 bases: TGTGCCAGCAGCCAGAGTATGGAGCCAGCCTACGAGCAGTACTTC. Full variable domain (outside the CDR3, taken from reference TRBV7-6 and TRBJ2-7): GAGVSQSPRYKVTKRGQDVALRCDPISGHVSLYWYRQALGQGPEFLTYFNYEAQQDKSGLPNDRFSAERPEGSISTLTIQRTEQRDSAMYRCASSQSMEPAYEQYFGPGTRLTVT.

This clonotype was found many times. V gene TRBV6-6 combines with J gene TRBJ1-1, with D uncertain. Trimming pared 5 bases from V and 1 base from J, leaving 8 bases between. This CDR3 contains 13 residues. Germline assignment: CDR1 MNHNY and CDR2 SVGAGI (reference sequence). The CDR3 reads CASSPTKNTEAFF. Written as DNA, the CDR3 is TGTGCCAGCAGTCCGACAAAGAACACTGAAGCTTTCTTT.